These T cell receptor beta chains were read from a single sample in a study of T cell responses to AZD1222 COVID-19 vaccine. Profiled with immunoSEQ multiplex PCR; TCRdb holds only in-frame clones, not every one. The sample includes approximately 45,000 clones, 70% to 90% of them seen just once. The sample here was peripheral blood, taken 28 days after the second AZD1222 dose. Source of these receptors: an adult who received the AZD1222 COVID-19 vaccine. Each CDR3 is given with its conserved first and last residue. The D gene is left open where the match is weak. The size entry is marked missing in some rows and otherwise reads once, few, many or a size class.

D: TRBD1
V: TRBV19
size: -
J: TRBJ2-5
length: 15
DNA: TGTGCCAGTAGCCCAGCACATACAGGGGCAGAGACCCAGTACTTC
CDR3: CASSPAHTGAETQYF

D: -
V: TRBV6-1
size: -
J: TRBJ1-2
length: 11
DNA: TGTGCCAGCAGTGACGGTCCGTCCCGCACCTTC
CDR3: CASSDGPSRTF

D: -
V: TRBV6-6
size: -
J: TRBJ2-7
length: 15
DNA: TGTGCCAGCAGACCGGGAGGGACAGGAGCCTACGAGCAGTACTTC
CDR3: CASRPGGTGAYEQYF

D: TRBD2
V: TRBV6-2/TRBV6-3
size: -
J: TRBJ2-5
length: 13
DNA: TGTGCCAGCAGTTGGAGCGGGAGAGAGACCCAGTACTTC
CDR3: CASSWSGRETQYF

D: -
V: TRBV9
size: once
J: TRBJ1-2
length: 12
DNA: TGTGCCAGCAAGAAGGGGTCCTATGGCTACACCTTC
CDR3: CASKKGSYGYTF

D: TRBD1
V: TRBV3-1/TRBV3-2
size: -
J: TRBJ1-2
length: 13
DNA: TGTGCCAGCAGCCAAGGACAGGGGTTTGGCTACACCTTC
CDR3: CASSQGQGFGYTF

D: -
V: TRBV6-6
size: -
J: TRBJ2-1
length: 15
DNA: TGTGCCAGCAGTGTTGTGATGAGCGCGTACAATGAGCAGTTCTTC
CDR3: CASSVVMSAYNEQFF

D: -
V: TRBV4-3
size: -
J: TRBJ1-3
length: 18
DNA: TGCGCCAGCAGCCCCCACCATGAAGTTCATATCTCTGGAAACACCATATATTTT
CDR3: CASSPHHEVHISGNTIYF

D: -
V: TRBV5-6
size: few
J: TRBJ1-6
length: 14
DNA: TGTGCCAGCAGCTTAGGGGTTTTAGATTCACCCCTCCACTTT
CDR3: CASSLGVLDSPLHF

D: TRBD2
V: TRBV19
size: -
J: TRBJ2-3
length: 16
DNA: TGTGCCAGTAGTATCCTAGCGGGAGGGTGGGCCGCTACGCAGTATTTT
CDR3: CASSILAGGWAATQYF

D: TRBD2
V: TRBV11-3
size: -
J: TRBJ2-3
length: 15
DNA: TGTGCCAGCAGCCCCGGACTAGCCTCGGGAGATACGCAGTATTTT
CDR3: CASSPGLASGDTQYF

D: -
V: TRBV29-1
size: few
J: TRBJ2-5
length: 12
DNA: TGCAGCGTTGTTCCCGGGGTGGGGACCCAGTACTTC
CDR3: CSVVPGVGTQYF

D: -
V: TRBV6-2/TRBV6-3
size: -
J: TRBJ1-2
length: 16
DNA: TGTGCCAGCAGTTATGGAGACCCCACGGTTGGTTCTGGCTACACCTTC
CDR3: CASSYGDPTVGSGYTF

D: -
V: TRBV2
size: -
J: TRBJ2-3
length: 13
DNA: TGTGCCAGCAGAAGGACCATAGCGGATACGCAGTATTTT
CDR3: CASRRTIADTQYF

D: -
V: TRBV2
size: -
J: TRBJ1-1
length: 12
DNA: TGTGCCAGCAGTGTGGTGAACACTGAAGCTTTCTTT
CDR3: CASSVVNTEAFF

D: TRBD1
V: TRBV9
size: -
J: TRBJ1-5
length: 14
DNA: TGTGCCAGCAGCGGGACAGGGTTCAATCAGCCCCAGCATTTT
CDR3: CASSGTGFNQPQHF

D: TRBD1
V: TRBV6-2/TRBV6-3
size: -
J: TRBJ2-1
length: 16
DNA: TGTGCCAGCAGTTACAGTATCAGGGGGTCCCACAATGAGCAGTTCTTC
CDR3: CASSYSIRGSHNEQFF

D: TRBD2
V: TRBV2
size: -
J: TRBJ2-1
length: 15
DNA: TGTGCCAGCAGTGAATTCGTAGCGGGAGGCTATGAGCAGTTCTTC
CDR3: CASSEFVAGGYEQFF

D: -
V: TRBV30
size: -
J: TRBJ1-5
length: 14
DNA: TGTGCCTGGAGTGTAGGGGTGAAGAGCCAGCCCCAGCATTTT
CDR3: CAWSVGVKSQPQHF

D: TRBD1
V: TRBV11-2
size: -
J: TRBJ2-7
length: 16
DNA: TGTGCCAGCAGCTCCCCGCCGGGACAGGGACCCTACGAGCAGTACTTC
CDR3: CASSSPPGQGPYEQYF